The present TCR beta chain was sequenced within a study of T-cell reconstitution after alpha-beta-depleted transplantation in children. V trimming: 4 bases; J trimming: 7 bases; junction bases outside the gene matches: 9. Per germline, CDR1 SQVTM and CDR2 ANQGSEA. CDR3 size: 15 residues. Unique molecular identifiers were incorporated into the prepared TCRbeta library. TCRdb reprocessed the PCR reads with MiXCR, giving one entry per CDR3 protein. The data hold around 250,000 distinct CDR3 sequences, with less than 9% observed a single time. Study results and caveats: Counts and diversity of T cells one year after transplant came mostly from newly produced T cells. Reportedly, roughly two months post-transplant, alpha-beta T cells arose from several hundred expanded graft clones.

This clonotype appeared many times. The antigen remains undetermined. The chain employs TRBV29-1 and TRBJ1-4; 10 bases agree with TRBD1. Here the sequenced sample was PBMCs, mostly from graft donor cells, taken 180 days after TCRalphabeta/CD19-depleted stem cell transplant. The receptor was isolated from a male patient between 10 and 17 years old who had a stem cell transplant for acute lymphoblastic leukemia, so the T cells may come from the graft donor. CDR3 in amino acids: CSVVTPGQGSEKLFF. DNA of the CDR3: TGCAGCGTTGTGACTCCGGGACAGGGGAGTGAAAAACTGTTTTTT.